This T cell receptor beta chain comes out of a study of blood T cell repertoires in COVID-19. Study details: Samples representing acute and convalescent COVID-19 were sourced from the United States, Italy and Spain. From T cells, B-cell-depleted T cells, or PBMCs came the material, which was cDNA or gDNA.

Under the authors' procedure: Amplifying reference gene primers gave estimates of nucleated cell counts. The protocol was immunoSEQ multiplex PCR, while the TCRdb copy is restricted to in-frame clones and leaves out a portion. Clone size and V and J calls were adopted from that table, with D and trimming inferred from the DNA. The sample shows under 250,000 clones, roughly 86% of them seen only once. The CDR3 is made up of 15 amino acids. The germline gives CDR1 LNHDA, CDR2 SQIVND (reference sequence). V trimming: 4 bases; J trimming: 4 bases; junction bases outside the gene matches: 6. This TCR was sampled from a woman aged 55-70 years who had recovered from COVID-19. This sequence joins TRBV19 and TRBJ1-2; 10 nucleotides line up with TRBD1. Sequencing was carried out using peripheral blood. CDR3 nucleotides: TGTGCCAGTAGTAAAGGGACAGGGGATAGCTATGGCTACACCTTC. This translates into CASSKGTGDSYGYTF.